The clone carrying this TCR beta chain was seen more than once but under ten times. The germline V and J ends were trimmed by 5 bases and 7 bases, with 12 bases remaining between them. The V gene's germline CDR1 is SGHTA and CDR2 FQGNSA. There are 14 residues in the CDR3. A single record per CDR3 protein comes from TCRdb applying MiXCR to the 5' RACE reads. The table includes hundreds of thousands of distinct CDR3 sequences, 12% to 15% detected once. This sample was taken from a study of T-cell memory formation after mild COVID-19. The material sequenced was PBMCs or a T cell subset sorted from them (not recorded which). The chain combines TRBV7-2 with TRBJ1-6; no firm D call. The receptor comes from a man in his late teens or twenties who had mild COVID-19 (a few samples of this study predate the infection). Cell type and time point are not known. The CDR3 region is CASSLTGLNSPLHF. The CDR3 bases are TGTGCCAGCAGCCTTACCGGGCTCAATTCACCCCTCCACTTT.